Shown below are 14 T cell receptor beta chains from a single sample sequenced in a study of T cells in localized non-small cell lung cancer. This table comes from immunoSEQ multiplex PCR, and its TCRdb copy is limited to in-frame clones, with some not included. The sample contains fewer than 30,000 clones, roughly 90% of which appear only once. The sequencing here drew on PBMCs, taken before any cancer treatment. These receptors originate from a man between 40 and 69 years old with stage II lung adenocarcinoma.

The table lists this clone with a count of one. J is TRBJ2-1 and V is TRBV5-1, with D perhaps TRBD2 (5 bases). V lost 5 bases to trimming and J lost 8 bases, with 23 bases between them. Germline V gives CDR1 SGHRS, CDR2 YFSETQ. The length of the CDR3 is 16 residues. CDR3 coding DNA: TGCGCCAGCAGAAACTCAGCTGGACTCCGCAGTGATGAGCAGTTCTTC. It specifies CASRNSAGLRSDEQFF.

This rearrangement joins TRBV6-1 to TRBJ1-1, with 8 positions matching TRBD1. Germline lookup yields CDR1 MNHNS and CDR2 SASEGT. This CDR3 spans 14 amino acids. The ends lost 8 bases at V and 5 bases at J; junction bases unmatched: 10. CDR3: CASPQGAGSTEAFF. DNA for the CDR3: TGTGCCAGCCCCCAGGGGGCGGGTTCGACTGAAGCTTTCTTT.

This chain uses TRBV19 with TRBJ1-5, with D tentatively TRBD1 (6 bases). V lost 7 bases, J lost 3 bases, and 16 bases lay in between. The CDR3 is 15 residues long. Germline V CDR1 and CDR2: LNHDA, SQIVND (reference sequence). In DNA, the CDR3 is TGTGCCAGTATCGAAGACGGGACATACAATCAGCCCCAGCATTTT. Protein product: CASIEDGTYNQPQHF.

The CDR3 nucleotides read TGTGCCAGCAGCTTAGATTCGCCTAGCCTCCCCTACGAGCAGTACTTC. It codes for CASSLDSPSLPYEQYF. The chain links TRBV11-2 to TRBJ2-7, with D tentatively TRBD2 (5 bases). Trimming left V 0 bases short and J 2 bases short, with 14 bases between. Looked up from germline, CDR1 is SGHAT and CDR2 is FQNNGV. This CDR3 is 16 amino acids long.

The CDR3 loop is CASYGQWTEAFF. CDR3 DNA sequence: TGTGCCAGCTACGGACAGTGGACTGAAGCTTTCTTT. V is TRBV27 and J is TRBJ1-1; a possible D gene is TRBD1 (6 bases). Germline V gives CDR1 MNHEY, CDR2 SMNVEV (reference sequence). Trimming took off 8 bases at V and 5 bases at J, with 12 bases between the two ends. The CDR3 is 12 residues long.

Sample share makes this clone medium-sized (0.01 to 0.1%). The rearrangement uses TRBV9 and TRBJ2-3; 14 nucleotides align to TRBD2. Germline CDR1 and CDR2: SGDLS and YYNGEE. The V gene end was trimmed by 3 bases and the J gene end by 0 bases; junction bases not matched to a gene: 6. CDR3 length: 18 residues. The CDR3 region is CASSDGLAGGFSTDTQYF. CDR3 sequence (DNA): TGTGCCAGCAGCGACGGACTAGCGGGGGGATTTAGCACAGATACGCAGTATTTT.

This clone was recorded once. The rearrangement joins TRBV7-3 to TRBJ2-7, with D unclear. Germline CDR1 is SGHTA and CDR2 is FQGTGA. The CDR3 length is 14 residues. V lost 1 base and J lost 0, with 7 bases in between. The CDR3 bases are TGTGCCAGCAGCTTAAGCAGCGTCTCCTACGAGCAGTACTTC. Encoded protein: CASSLSSVSYEQYF.

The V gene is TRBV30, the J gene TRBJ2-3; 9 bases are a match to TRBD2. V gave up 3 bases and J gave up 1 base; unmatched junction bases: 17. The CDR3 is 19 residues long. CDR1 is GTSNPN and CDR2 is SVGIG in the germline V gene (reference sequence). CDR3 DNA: TGTGCCTGGAGCCCCGGACTAGCGAGAGACTATCAAGGCACAGATACGCAGTATTTT. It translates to CAWSPGLARDYQGTDTQYF.

For the CDR3, the DNA is TGTGCCAGCAGCTGGCCATCGGGGGAGCGAGAAGATACGCAGTATTTT. Translating gives CASSWPSGEREDTQYF. V is TRBV5-4 and J is TRBJ2-3; D is perhaps TRBD2 (6 bases). The CDR3 length is 16 residues. Trimming removed 3 bases at V and 5 bases at J, with 19 bases between. Per the germline V gene, CDR1 is SGHNT and CDR2 is YYREEE (reference sequence).

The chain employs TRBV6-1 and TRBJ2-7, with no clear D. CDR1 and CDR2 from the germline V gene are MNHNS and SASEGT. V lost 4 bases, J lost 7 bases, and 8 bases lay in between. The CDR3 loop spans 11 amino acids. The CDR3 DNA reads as TGTGCCAGCAGTGGACCAAGGGAGCAGTACTTC. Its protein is CASSGPREQYF.

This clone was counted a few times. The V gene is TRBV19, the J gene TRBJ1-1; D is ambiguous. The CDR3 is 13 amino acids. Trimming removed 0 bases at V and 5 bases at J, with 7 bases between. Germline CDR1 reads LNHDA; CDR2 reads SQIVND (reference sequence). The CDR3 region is CASSIEGGTEAFF. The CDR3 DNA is TGTGCCAGTAGTATAGAGGGAGGGACTGAAGCTTTCTTT.

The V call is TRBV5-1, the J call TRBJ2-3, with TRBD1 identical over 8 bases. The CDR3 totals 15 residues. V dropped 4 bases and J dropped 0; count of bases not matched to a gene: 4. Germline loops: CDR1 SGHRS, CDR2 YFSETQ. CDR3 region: CASSQGQASTDTQYF. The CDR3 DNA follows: TGCGCCAGCAGCCAGGGACAGGCTAGCACAGATACGCAGTATTTT.

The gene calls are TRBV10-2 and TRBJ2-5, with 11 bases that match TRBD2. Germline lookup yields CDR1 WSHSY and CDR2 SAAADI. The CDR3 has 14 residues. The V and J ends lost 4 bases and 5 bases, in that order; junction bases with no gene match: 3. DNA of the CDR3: TGCGCCAGCAGTGCACTAGCGGGGGATGAGACCCAGTACTTC. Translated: CASSALAGDETQYF.

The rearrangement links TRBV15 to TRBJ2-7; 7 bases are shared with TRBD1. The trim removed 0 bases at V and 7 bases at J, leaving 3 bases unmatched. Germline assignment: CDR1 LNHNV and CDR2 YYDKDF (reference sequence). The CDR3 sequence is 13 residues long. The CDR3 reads CATSRDRGREQYF. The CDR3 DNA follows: TGTGCCACCAGCAGAGACAGGGGGAGAGAGCAGTACTTC. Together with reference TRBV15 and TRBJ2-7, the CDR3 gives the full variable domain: DAMVIQNPRYQVTQFGKPVTLSCSQTLNHNVMYWYQQKSSQAPKLLFHYYDKDFNNEADTPDNFQSRRPNTSFCFLDIRSPGLGDTAMYLCATSRDRGREQYFGPGTRLTVT.